Listed below are T cell receptor beta chains from one sample, sequenced in a study of regulatory T cells in long-lasting Graves disease. Via MiXCR, TCRdb re-called the multiplex PCR reads, giving one row per CDR3 protein. The sample holds 300,000 or so distinct CDR3 sequences, around a fifth seen once. The sequencing used peripheral blood mononuclear cells (PBMCs), collected when the disease was refractory, from a patient treated with antithyroid drugs. The source is a female donor with Graves disease. CDR3s include the opening cysteine and the closing phenylalanine or tryptophan. The D gene is left open where the match is weak. Size is omitted from some rows. Given values are once, few, many or a class for expanded clones.

CASSVSGGIGETQYF,TGTGCCAGCAGCGTATCTGGAGGGATCGGAGAGACCCAGTACTTC,TRBV9,.,.,TRBJ2-5,15
CASSTGTEYEQYF,TGTGCCAGCAGCACCGGGACAGAGTACGAGCAGTACTTC,TRBV11-2,many,TRBD1,TRBJ2-7,13
CASSVVNGYTF,TGCGCCAGCAGTGTGGTAAATGGCTACACCTTC,TRBV10-2,.,.,TRBJ1-2,11
CASSLLASGTYEQYF,TGTGCCAGCAGTTTATTGGCTAGCGGGACCTACGAGCAGTACTTC,TRBV28,many,TRBD2,TRBJ2-7,15
CASSIMGGDRPQHF,TGTGCCAGTAGTATAATGGGTGGGGATCGGCCCCAGCATTTT,TRBV19,.,.,TRBJ1-5,14
CASSADRLRTDTQYF,TGTGCCAGCAGCGCCGACAGGCTCCGCACAGATACGCAGTATTTT,TRBV7-9,few,.,TRBJ2-3,15
CASSLSWGRDSEAFF,TGTGCCAGCAGCTTATCGTGGGGCAGGGACTCCGAAGCTTTCTTT,TRBV11-2,many,.,TRBJ1-1,15
CASRGGSVQETQYF,TGTGCCAGTCGAGGGGGATCGGTTCAAGAGACCCAGTACTTC,TRBV10-3,.,.,TRBJ2-5,14
CASSSWETQYF,TGCGCCAGCAGCTCGTGGGAGACCCAGTACTTC,TRBV5-1,few,.,TRBJ2-5,11
CSVEESGLPEGEQFF,TGCAGCGTTGAAGAATCGGGACTACCCGAAGGTGAGCAGTTCTTC,TRBV29-1,.,TRBD2,TRBJ2-1,15
CASSQGRGGSPQHF,TGTGCCAGCAGCCAAGGGAGGGGAGGGTCGCCCCAGCATTTT,TRBV3-1,few,.,TRBJ1-5,14
CASSSLPGTSGILDEQFF,TGTGCCAGCAGTTCTCTTCCGGGGACTAGCGGGATTTTGGATGAGCAGTTCTTC,TRBV12-3/TRBV12-4,.,TRBD2,TRBJ2-1,18
CASSPRQGTGTEAFF,TGTGCCAGCTCACCGAGACAGGGTACGGGCACTGAAGCTTTCTTT,TRBV18,few,TRBD1,TRBJ1-1,15
CASSLVYGVVRGRSPLHF,TGTGCCAGCAGCTTAGTTTACGGCGTTGTCAGGGGGCGTTCACCCCTCCACTTT,TRBV7-8,.,TRBD1,TRBJ1-6,18
CASSQGDGLYEQYF,TGCGCCAGCAGCCAGGGGGACGGACTCTACGAGCAGTACTTC,TRBV5-1,.,TRBD1,TRBJ2-7,14
CATSREVTGSTGELFF,TGTGCCACCAGTAGGGAGGTGACAGGGTCCACCGGGGAGCTGTTTTTT,TRBV15,few,.,TRBJ2-2,16
CSARPYRGLGVNTEAFF,TGCAGTGCTAGACCCTACAGGGGGCTCGGGGTGAACACTGAAGCTTTCTTT,TRBV20-1,.,TRBD1,TRBJ1-1,17
CASRRGGGQHNSPLHF,TGTGCCAGCAGAAGAGGTGGGGGACAGCATAATTCACCCCTCCACTTT,TRBV6-1,many,TRBD1,TRBJ1-6,16
CASSQGLAGGPSTGELFF,TGCGCCAGCAGCCAAGGACTAGCGGGGGGGCCGAGCACCGGGGAGCTGTTTTTT,TRBV5-1,few,TRBD2,TRBJ2-2,18
CASSSVSGYSYEQYF,TGTGCCAGCAGCTCTGTTAGCGGATACTCCTACGAGCAGTACTTC,TRBV7-2,many,.,TRBJ2-7,15
CASSLFVGYEQYF,TGTGCCAGCAGCTTATTTGTGGGGTACGAGCAGTACTTC,TRBV7-3,many,.,TRBJ2-7,13
CSARWDLGMNEQYF,TGCAGTGCTAGATGGGACCTTGGGATGAACGAGCAGTACTTC,TRBV20-1,few,.,TRBJ2-7,14
CATSVLPGTGGGKLFF,TGTGCCACCAGTGTCCTCCCCGGGACAGGGGGCGGAAAACTGTTTTTT,TRBV24-1,.,TRBD1,TRBJ1-4,16
CASSPIRPYRGGNQPQHF,TGTGCCAGCAGTCCAATCCGCCCTTACAGGGGTGGCAATCAGCCCCAGCATTTT,TRBV27,many,TRBD1,TRBJ1-5,18
CASSLNAEGAYGYTF,TGTGCCAGCAGCTTAAACGCTGAGGGGGCTTATGGCTACACCTTC,TRBV7-9,few,TRBD1,TRBJ1-2,15
CASNSLAPRQGTTYEQYF,TGTGCCAGCAACTCCCTCGCCCCGAGACAGGGTACGACCTACGAGCAGTACTTC,TRBV6-2/TRBV6-3,many,TRBD1,TRBJ2-7,18
CASSLASWGKGSSSGNTIYF,TGTGCCAGCAGTTTAGCGTCTTGGGGAAAGGGGTCCAGCTCTGGAAACACCATATATTTT,TRBV28,.,.,TRBJ1-3,20
CASSNPMGGAFF,TGTGCCAGCAGCAACCCCATGGGCGGCGCTTTCTTT,TRBV7-9,few,.,TRBJ1-1,12
CASSILDEKLFF,TGTGCCAGCAGTATCCTTGATGAAAAACTGTTTTTT,TRBV12-3/TRBV12-4,many,.,TRBJ1-4,12
CASSQGTVRSGQYF,TGTGCCAGCAGCCAAGGAACGGTTCGGAGCGGGCAGTACTTC,TRBV3-1,.,.,TRBJ2-7,14
CASSPGPGTNEKLFF,TGTGCTAGCAGCCCCGGACCAGGCACTAATGAAAAACTGTTTTTT,TRBV7-7,few,.,TRBJ1-4,15
CASRALVEEKLFF,TGTGCCAGCAGAGCCCTGGTGGAGGAAAAACTGTTTTTT,TRBV12-3/TRBV12-4,many,.,TRBJ1-4,13
CASARGQGDYRYTF,TGTGCCAGCGCCCGGGGACAGGGGGACTATCGCTACACCTTC,TRBV7-3,.,TRBD1,TRBJ1-2,14
CANSLEFGDRGPYGCTF,.,TRBV12-3/TRBV12-4,.,.,TRBJ1-2,17
CASSFTGNTGELFF,TGTGCCAGCAGCTTCACAGGGAACACCGGGGAGCTGTTTTTT,TRBV5-6,.,.,TRBJ2-2,14
CASSPQGATPYEQYF,TGTGCCAGCAGTCCTCAGGGGGCGACGCCCTACGAGCAGTACTTC,TRBV7-8,.,TRBD1,TRBJ2-7,15
CATARARGNSPLHF,TGTGCCACAGCCCGGGCCCGCGGGAATTCACCCCTCCACTTT,TRBV2,many,.,TRBJ1-6,14
CASSLAYRGGDSPLHF,TGTGCCAGCAGCTTAGCGTACAGGGGTGGAGACTCACCCCTCCACTTT,TRBV7-2,.,TRBD1,TRBJ1-6,16
CASSLDQTTYGYTF,TGTGCCAGCAGCTTAGACCAGACAACCTATGGCTACACCTTC,TRBV7-9,.,.,TRBJ1-2,14
CASSLEGGANEQFF,TGTGCCAGCTCACTCGAGGGCGGTGCCAATGAGCAGTTCTTC,TRBV18,many,.,TRBJ2-1,14
CATSRDVTGWDEQYF,TGTGCCACCAGCAGAGATGTCACAGGGTGGGACGAGCAGTACTTC,TRBV15,few,.,TRBJ2-7,15
CASSADRGKRRAYEQYF,TGTGCCAGCAGCGCCGACAGGGGTAAGCGTAGGGCCTACGAGCAGTACTTC,TRBV6-1,.,TRBD1,TRBJ2-7,17
CAWTSGLIRNTEAFF,TGTGCCTGGACCAGCGGACTAATTCGGAACACTGAAGCTTTCTTT,TRBV30,many,.,TRBJ1-1,15
CASGLGNRLAKVVGIAKNIQYF,TGTGCTAGTGGTTTGGGCAACCGACTAGCGAAAGTAGTGGGGATAGCCAAAAACATTCAGTACTTC,TRBV12-5,few,TRBD2,TRBJ2-4,22
CASSLSIGTGYGYTF,TGTGCCAGCAGCTTAAGTATAGGGACAGGATATGGCTACACCTTC,TRBV7-9,many,TRBD1,TRBJ1-2,15
CASSSTTGALEKLFF,TGTGCCAGCAGTTCAACGACAGGGGCGTTGGAAAAACTGTTTTTT,TRBV28,many,TRBD1,TRBJ1-4,15
CASSLLGGETQYF,TGTGCCAGCAGCCTTCTAGGGGGTGAGACCCAGTACTTC,TRBV3-1,many,.,TRBJ2-5,13
CASSRQGAGTDTQYF,TGTGCCAGCAGTCGACAGGGGGCAGGTACAGATACGCAGTATTTT,TRBV27,few,TRBD1,TRBJ2-3,15
CSASISGGPETQYF,TGCAGTGCCAGCATTAGCGGGGGCCCGGAGACCCAGTACTTC,TRBV20-1,many,TRBD2,TRBJ2-5,14
CASSTAMNTEAFF,TGTGCCAGCAGTACTGCGATGAACACTGAAGCTTTCTTT,TRBV12-3/TRBV12-4,many,.,TRBJ1-1,13
CASSFTAGQGANYGYTF,TGCGCCAGCAGCTTTACAGCGGGACAGGGAGCTAACTATGGCTACACCTTC,TRBV5-1,.,TRBD1,TRBJ1-2,17
CASSVSGREDTQYF,TGTGCCAGCAGTGTTAGCGGGAGAGAAGATACGCAGTATTTT,TRBV2,.,TRBD2,TRBJ2-3,14
CASLQGPTNYGYTF,TGTGCCAGCCTCCAGGGCCCCACTAACTATGGCTACACCTTC,TRBV2,many,.,TRBJ1-2,14
CSARDPYNSPLHF,TGCAGTGCTAGAGATCCTTATAATTCACCCCTCCACTTT,TRBV20-1,many,.,TRBJ1-6,13